The clone carrying this T cell receptor (beta chain) showed up just a few times. TCRdb passed the reads through MiXCR, listing each CDR3 protein once. The sample gives more than 500,000 distinct CDR3 sequences, approximately 16% of which show up once; 20% to 30% is in the top ten. The sample is drawn from a study of T cell repertoires in cytomegalovirus infection. Trimming took 3 bases from V and 5 from J, leaving 19 bases between them. Looked up from germline, CDR1 is ENHRY and CDR2 is SYGVKD. The CDR3 runs 16 residues. The sequence was collected from a human donor in good health (CMV status not recorded). Some clones in this sample may be carry-over from other donors' samples. The V gene is TRBV10-3, the J gene TRBJ1-2; possibly TRBD1 for D (5 bases). Material: CD8+ T cells from PBMCs. CDR3 sequence: CAISESGPSTEYGYTF. DNA of the CDR3: TGTGCCATCAGTGAATCAGGACCGTCGACAGAGTATGGCTACACCTTC.